Presented here are 8 T cell receptor beta chains from one specimen sequenced in a study of identifying expanded T cells in peripheral blood. The method was immunoSEQ multiplex PCR; TCRdb's version includes in-frame clones alone and lacks a portion of them. The sample yields some 130,000 clones, approximately 86% seen once. The sample consisted of blood. The receptors come from a person aged 18-70 years in good health.

The chain uses TRBV29-1 and TRBJ1-1; 7 positions match TRBD1. Trimming removed 8 bases from V and 0 bases from J; junction bases left unmatched: 12. From germline, CDR1 is SQVTM and CDR2 ANQGSEA. This CDR3 comprises 15 residues. CDR3 coding DNA: TGCAGCACTTTCTCGAGGGGGCGGCTGAACACTGAAGCTTTCTTT. This codes for CSTFSRGRLNTEAFF.

This rearrangement joins TRBV27 to TRBJ1-3; D uncertain. Between the trimmed V and J ends, which lost 6 bases and 0 bases, there was a span of 9 bases. The CDR3 sequence is 14 residues long. Germline assignment: CDR1 MNHEY and CDR2 SMNVEV (reference sequence). The CDR3, as DNA: TGTGCCAGCAGCCCCGGGAGCTCTGGAAACACCATATATTTT. Translating it yields CASSPGSSGNTIYF.

V gene TRBV7-2 combines with J gene TRBJ1-2, with TRBD1 identical over 11 bases. V trimming: 4 bases; J trimming: 4 bases; junction bases outside the gene matches: 5. Per germline, CDR1 SGHTA and CDR2 FQGNSA. CDR3 length: 15 residues. The CDR3 here is CASSSTGTGGYGYTF. In nucleotides, the CDR3 is TGTGCCAGCAGCTCCACCGGGACAGGGGGCTATGGCTACACCTTC.

The chain couples TRBV13 to TRBJ2-1; D is undetermined. The CDR3 totals 12 residues. Trimming took off 1 base at V and 6 bases at J, with 4 bases between the two ends. Germline V gene data show CDR1 as PRHDT and CDR2 as FYEKMQ (reference sequence). The chain's CDR3 is CASSLARNEQFF. In DNA form, the CDR3 reads TGTGCCAGCAGCTTAGCGCGCAATGAGCAGTTCTTC.

This clone was detected once. The chain links TRBV19 to TRBJ2-3, with D unresolved. V was trimmed by 3 bases and J by 1 base, leaving 5 bases between them. CDR1 is LNHDA and CDR2 is SQIVND in the germline V gene (reference sequence). The CDR3 runs to 13 residues. The CDR3 here is CASSIGGTDTQYF. CDR3 coding DNA: TGTGCCAGTAGTATTGGGGGCACAGATACGCAGTATTTT.

The chain carries TRBV28 and TRBJ1-2; 8 bases align to TRBD1. V lost 5 bases to trimming and J lost 4 bases; unmatched junction nucleotides: 9. CDR3 length: 15 residues. Per germline, CDR1 MDHEN and CDR2 SYDVKM. CDR3 protein: CASSPRWQGAYGYTF. The DNA of the CDR3 is TGTGCCAGCAGTCCGCGGTGGCAGGGGGCCTATGGCTACACCTTC.

The chain couples TRBV19 to TRBJ1-1, with D possibly TRBD1 on 6 matching bases. The CDR3 spans 16 residues. V shed 6 bases and J shed 3 bases, with 20 bases lying between them. Germline V gene sequence: CDR1 LNHDA, CDR2 SQIVND (reference sequence). The CDR3 DNA is TGTGCCAGTAGGAACCCAGGGGCCCCGGAGGACACTGAAGCTTTCTTT. It encodes CASRNPGAPEDTEAFF.

Here the CDR3 reads CASMGNLVSGANVLTF. The CDR3 DNA reads TGCGCCAGCATGGGGAATTTAGTCTCTGGGGCCAACGTCCTGACTTTC. The chain carries TRBV5-1 and TRBJ2-6; no clear D gene. The CDR3 loop spans 16 amino acids. CDR1 is SGHRS and CDR2 is YFSETQ in the germline V gene. Trimming stripped 6 bases from V and 0 bases from J, with 13 bases between.